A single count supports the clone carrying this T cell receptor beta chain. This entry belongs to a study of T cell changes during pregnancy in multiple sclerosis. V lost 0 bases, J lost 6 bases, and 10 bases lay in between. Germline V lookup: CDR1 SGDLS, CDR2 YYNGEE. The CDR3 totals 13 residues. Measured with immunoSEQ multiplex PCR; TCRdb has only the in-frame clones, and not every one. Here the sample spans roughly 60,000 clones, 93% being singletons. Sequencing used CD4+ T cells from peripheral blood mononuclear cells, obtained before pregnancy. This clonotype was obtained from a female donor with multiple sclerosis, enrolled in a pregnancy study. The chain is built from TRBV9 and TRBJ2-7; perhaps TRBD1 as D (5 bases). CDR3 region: CASSVAVQGEQYF. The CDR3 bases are TGTGCCAGCAGCGTAGCGGTCCAGGGCGAGCAGTACTTC.